Listed below are T cell receptor beta chains from one sample, sequenced in a study of T cells in Graves' hyperthyroidism and ophthalmopathy. TCRdb recomputed calls from the multiplex PCR reads with MiXCR, one row per CDR3 protein. Of 450,000 to 500,000 distinct CDR3 sequences listed, 22% are singletons. Sequenced material: blood. Every receptor here comes from a woman in her sixties or seventies with Graves' ophthalmopathy. Each CDR3 is given with its conserved first and last residue. Fields, in order: V gene, J gene, D gene, clone size, CDR3 DNA, CDR3 protein. A D gene is named only where the DNA matches it firmly. The listing skips clone size in some rows; elsewhere it reads once, few, many or a size class.

TRBV25-1	TRBJ2-7	TRBD1	-	TGTGCCAGCAGTGCACCGGGACAGGGCCACGAGCAGTACTTC	CASSAPGQGHEQYF
TRBV28	TRBJ1-1	-	few	TGTGCCATTCAACAGGGCACTGAAGCTTTCTTT	CAIQQGTEAFF
TRBV24-1	TRBJ2-2	TRBD1	few	TGTGCCACCAGTGGAGGGGGCCCGAACACCGGGGAGCTGTTTTTT	CATSGGGPNTGELFF
TRBV7-9	TRBJ2-2	TRBD1	-	TGTGCCAGCACTCTGACAGGGGCCACTACCGGGGAGCTGTTTTTT	CASTLTGATTGELFF
TRBV27	TRBJ1-2	-	many	TGTGCCAGCAGTTGGACGGTAGCACCCTCCAACTATGGCTACACCTTC	CASSWTVAPSNYGYTF
TRBV20-1	TRBJ2-2	TRBD2	few	TGCAGTGCTCGGACTAGCGGAGCCCTGAACACCGGGGAGCTGTTTTTT	CSARTSGALNTGELFF
TRBV7-2	TRBJ1-5	TRBD1	-	TGTGCCAGCAGCAAGGACAGGGGGCCCAATCAGCCCCAGCATTTT	CASSKDRGPNQPQHF
TRBV12-3/TRBV12-4	TRBJ2-2	TRBD2	few	TGTGCCAGCAACATAGCGGGAGGGGGAACCGGGGAGCTGTTTTTT	CASNIAGGGTGELFF
TRBV19	TRBJ1-1	-	few	TGTGCCAGTAGGCAGCAGGGGAACACTGAAGCTTTCTTT	CASRQQGNTEAFF
TRBV7-2	TRBJ2-7	-	-	TGCGCCAGCAGCCTCCTTGGTCGCCCCTACGAGCAGTACTTC	CASSLLGRPYEQYF
TRBV20-1	TRBJ2-1	-	few	TGCAGTGCTAGTCGACCATGGGAGCGGACCGAGCAGTTCTTC	CSASRPWERTEQFF
TRBV5-5	TRBJ2-2	-	many	TGTGCCAGCAGCTTGTTCGGAAACACCGGGGAGCTGTTTTTT	CASSLFGNTGELFF
TRBV3-1	TRBJ1-2	TRBD1	many	TGTGCCAGCAGCCAATCTTCAACAGGGGGACGTCATGGCTACACCTTC	CASSQSSTGGRHGYTF
TRBV6-2/TRBV6-3	TRBJ2-7	-	few	TGTGCCAGCAGTTACTCGCCCTTTGGGGCAGGTAAGACCTACGAGCAGTACTTC	CASSYSPFGAGKTYEQYF
TRBV20-1	TRBJ2-1	-	few	TGCAGTGCTAGAACGTGGAACGCGCGCGGGTCTAATGAGCAGTTCTTC	CSARTWNARGSNEQFF
TRBV5-1	TRBJ1-1	TRBD1	few	TGCGCCAGCAGCTTGTATGGGACAGGGGACACTGAAGCTTTCTTT	CASSLYGTGDTEAFF
TRBV14	TRBJ2-3	-	many	TGTGCCAGCAGCCGCCGCAGCGCAGGGGGCACAGATACGCAGTATTTT	CASSRRSAGGTDTQYF
TRBV7-2	TRBJ1-2	-	few	TGTGCCAGCAGCGAAAAATTTGGAAGCCGGTCCCCCTTC	CASSEKFGSRSPF
TRBV6-9	TRBJ2-1	-	few	TGTGCCAGCAGTTACCCCTCCGGGGGGGTTGCGGGACAGGGTGAGCAGTTCTTC	CASSYPSGGVAGQGEQFF
TRBV6-2/TRBV6-3	TRBJ2-4	-	-	TGTGCCAGCAGTCCGTCGGGTCTAGCCAAAAACATTCAGTACTTC	CASSPSGLAKNIQYF
TRBV7-9	TRBJ2-7	-	few	TGTGCCAGCAGCTTAGAGGGGTCTAGCAGGACGAGCTCCTACGAGCAGTACTTC	CASSLEGSSRTSSYEQYF
TRBV6-2/TRBV6-3	TRBJ2-1	-	-	TGTGCCAGCCGAAAGGGGGGCCCCAATGAGCAGTTCTTC	CASRKGGPNEQFF
TRBV6-1	TRBJ2-5	-	few	TGTGCCAGCAGCCCGACTAAACACCTGGAGTACTTC	CASSPTKHLEYF
TRBV2	TRBJ2-7	TRBD1	many	TGTGCCAGCAGCCCGAGGGACAGACCTCCCTACGAGCAGTACTTC	CASSPRDRPPYEQYF
TRBV2	TRBJ1-1	-	many	TGTGCCAGCAGTGAAGGACGGTTATTCGTCAGGGCCGCTTTCTTT	CASSEGRLFVRAAFF
TRBV5-1	TRBJ2-3	-	few	TGCGCCAGCAGCTTGTTCCAAGGGGGGGGCACAGATACGCAGTATTTT	CASSLFQGGGTDTQYF
TRBV19	TRBJ2-3	-	few	TGTGCCAGTAATCACCTCGGGGGCACAGATACGCAGTATTTT	CASNHLGGTDTQYF